The rows below give T cell receptor beta chains drawn from one sample of a study of CD8+ T cells in alopecia areata. Produced via immunoSEQ multiplex PCR; TCRdb's table is partial and in-frame only. The sample lists about 120,000 clones, about 49% seen once, with around 20% in the top ten. The sequenced sample was CD8+ T cells sorted from blood, obtained at week 0. These receptors were obtained from a human donor with alopecia areata. Each CDR3 is given with its conserved first and last residue. A D gene is named only where the DNA matches it firmly. For some rows the clone size is stated as once, few or many, or as a class when expanded; others skip it.

TRBV19,TRBJ2-1,-,14,-,TGTGCCAGTAAAGGGTGGACTACTTTCAATGAGCAGTTCTTC,CASKGWTTFNEQFF
TRBV4-3,TRBJ2-1,-,15,few,TGCGCCAGCAGCCAAGAAGAGTTACCCTACAATGAGCAGTTCTTC,CASSQEELPYNEQFF
TRBV4-1,TRBJ1-1,-,15,-,TGCGCCAGCAGCCAAGGACTCCCGATGAACACTGAAGCTTTCTTT,CASSQGLPMNTEAFF
TRBV7-6,TRBJ2-3,-,16,-,TGTGCCAGCAGCTCCCGGGGGGCGGGGGGCACAGATACGCAGTATTTT,CASSSRGAGGTDTQYF
TRBV29-1,TRBJ1-2,-,12,few,TGCAGCGTTGCCGGGATTACCTATGGCTACACCTTC,CSVAGITYGYTF
TRBV29-1,TRBJ2-7,TRBD1,13,-,TGCAGCGTTCTGGGACAGGTCGTCCACGAGCAGTACTTC,CSVLGQVVHEQYF
TRBV6-5,TRBJ1-2,TRBD1,12,-,TGTGCCAGCAGTGGACAGGCGGAAGGCTACACCTTC,CASSGQAEGYTF
TRBV5-1,TRBJ1-5,-,14,-,TGCGCCAGCAGCTCGGACGGAATAAATCAGCCCCAGCATTTT,CASSSDGINQPQHF
TRBV7-9,TRBJ2-3,TRBD2,14,-,TGTGCCAGCAGCTACCGGGGGGGCACAGATACGCAGTATTTT,CASSYRGGTDTQYF
TRBV13,TRBJ2-7,-,13,once,TGTGCCAGCAGCTCCGGATTGTCCTACGAGCAGTACTTC,CASSSGLSYEQYF
TRBV5-1,TRBJ2-3,-,13,-,TGCGCCAGCAACTTACAGGGCACAGATACGCAGTATTTT,CASNLQGTDTQYF
TRBV6-6,TRBJ2-7,-,15,-,TGTGCCAGCAGTTACTCTGGGTTGAGCTCCTACGAGCAGTACTTC,CASSYSGLSSYEQYF
TRBV13,TRBJ1-2,-,14,-,TGTGCCAGCAGCCTCGGGAAAGTTATTCAGGGCTACACCTTC,CASSLGKVIQGYTF
TRBV7-4,TRBJ2-2,-,16,-,TGTGCCAGCAGCTTTAGTTGGGGTCCGTACACCGGGGAGCTGTTTTTT,CASSFSWGPYTGELFF
TRBV4-1,TRBJ2-7,-,17,once,TGCGCCAGCAGCCAAGAGGGAAACGGGATCCTACCATACGAGCAGTACTTC,CASSQEGNGILPYEQYF
TRBV27,TRBJ1-1,-,13,once,TGTGCCAGCAGTCCCTCGGTGAACACTGAAGCTTTCTTT,CASSPSVNTEAFF
TRBV6-5,TRBJ1-1,-,14,few,TGTGCCAGCAGTAGGGAGGGGCCGAACACTGAAGCTTTCTTT,CASSREGPNTEAFF
TRBV29-1,TRBJ1-1,-,13,-,TGCAGCGTTGACTACCCGGGGGAGACTGAAGCTTTCTTT,CSVDYPGETEAFF
TRBV2,TRBJ2-2,-,14,-,TGTGCCAGCAGTGAAGATTCGAACACCGGGGAGCTGTTTTTT,CASSEDSNTGELFF
TRBV6-1,TRBJ2-7,TRBD1,14,-,TGTGCCAGCAGTGAAGGGGACAGGGCCTACGAGCAGTACTTC,CASSEGDRAYEQYF
TRBV7-9,TRBJ2-3,-,15,-,TGTGCCAGCAGCTCGAGACTAGAAAGCACAGATACGCAGTATTTT,CASSSRLESTDTQYF
TRBV29-1,TRBJ2-7,-,13,once,TGCAGCGTTGAAGATCCCGTCGCCTACGAGCAGTACTTC,CSVEDPVAYEQYF
TRBV25-1,TRBJ2-1,-,13,-,TGTGCCAGCAGTGATCTTGGGTTGAATGAGCAGTTCTTC,CASSDLGLNEQFF